Presented here are 15 T cell receptor beta chains from one specimen sequenced in a study of shared clonotypes between healthy human individuals. TCRdb keeps only in-frame clones here, not all; method: immunoSEQ multiplex PCR. The table shows 800,000 to 950,000 clones, with 90% to 97% occurring only once. Naivety among CD8 cells was defined by CD45RO negativity and positive CCR7 selection, thereby excluding terminally differentiated effector memory CD45RA+ cells. Sequencing input: naive CD8+ T cells sorted from blood. These TCRs come from a man aged 25-40 years in good health.

The chain couples TRBV27 to TRBJ2-5, with D perhaps matching TRBD1 or TRBD2 (5 bases each). V lost 3 bases to trimming and J lost 5 bases, with 10 bases between them. Germline V gives CDR1 MNHEY, CDR2 SMNVEV (reference sequence). The CDR3 extends over 13 amino acids. The CDR3 is CASSLGVGETQYF. CDR3 DNA sequence: TGTGCCAGCAGTTTGGGGGTTGGGGAGACCCAGTACTTC.

The CDR3 here is CSASGDNHYEQYF. The CDR3 region has the DNA TGCAGCGCGTCTGGGGACAACCACTACGAGCAGTACTTC. This chain uses TRBV29-1 with TRBJ2-7; weak D call: TRBD1 (6 bases). Germline V lookup: CDR1 SQVTM, CDR2 ANQGSEA. The V end was cut by 7 bases, the J end by 3 bases, with 16 bases between. The CDR3 contains 13 residues.

The chain links TRBV4-1 to TRBJ1-4; tentatively, D is TRBD1 (6 bases). This CDR3 has 16 residues. V lost 1 base to trimming and J lost 5 bases, with 14 bases between them. Looked up from germline, CDR1 is MGHRA and CDR2 is YSYEKL. CDR3 bases: TGCGCCAGCAGCCAAGGCGGACAGACGTCAAATGAAAAACTGTTTTTT. Translating gives CASSQGGQTSNEKLFF.

The rearrangement links TRBV5-1 to TRBJ2-1, with 10 bases aligning to TRBD2. The CDR3 is 15 amino acids. Trimming removed 0 bases from V and 10 bases from J; junction bases left unmatched: 7. CDR1 SGHRS and CDR2 YFSETQ come from the germline V gene. CDR3 in amino acids: CASSLVLAGDGEQFF. DNA for the CDR3: TGCGCCAGCAGCTTGGTGCTAGCGGGAGATGGCGAGCAGTTCTTC.

Comment on this clone: This same CDR3 is encoded by further DNA sequences in the sample. CDR3 sequence: CAWSGQASYEQYF. CDR3 coding DNA: TGTGCCTGGAGTGGACAGGCTTCCTACGAGCAGTACTTC. The chain carries TRBV30 and TRBJ2-7, with a tentative D call TRBD1 (6 bases). This CDR3 comprises 13 residues. Germline V gene sequence: CDR1 GTSNPN, CDR2 SVGIG (reference sequence). V was shortened by 1 base and J by 1 base, with 8 bases between the two germline ends.

This sequence joins TRBV4-1 and TRBJ2-7; 9 bases map to TRBD2. J lost 1 base, V lost 1 base, and 5 bases had no gene match. Germline-derived CDR1 and CDR2 are MGHRA and YSYEKL. This CDR3 region has 16 residues. The CDR3, as DNA: TGCGCCAGCAGCCAAGGTCCGCTAGCGGGATCCTACGAGCAGTACTTC. This gives the protein CASSQGPLAGSYEQYF.

This chain connects TRBV4-3 to TRBJ1-1; the D gene is possibly TRBD1 (6 bases). The CDR3 spans 15 residues. Trimming took 0 bases from V and 10 from J, leaving 18 bases between them. Germline V gives CDR1 LGHNA, CDR2 YSLEER. CDR3: CASSQDELRGAGAFF. CDR3 bases: TGCGCCAGCAGCCAAGATGAGTTACGGGGGGCAGGAGCTTTCTTT.

The chain is built from TRBV7-8 and TRBJ2-1; possibly TRBD1 or TRBD2 for D (5 bases each). V was clipped by 2 bases and J by 0 bases, with 20 bases between them. CDR3 size: 19 residues. From germline, CDR1 is SGHVS and CDR2 FQNEAQ. The CDR3 reads CASSLSAPGSLSSYNEQFF. CDR3 DNA sequence: TGTGCCAGCAGCTTATCGGCACCAGGGAGTTTAAGCTCCTACAATGAGCAGTTCTTC.

This clone has only one observation. The chain uses TRBV15 and TRBJ1-2; no definite D call. Trimming left V 0 bases short and J 6 bases short, with 11 bases between. The germline V gene encodes CDR1 LNHNV and CDR2 YYDKDF (reference sequence). CDR3 size: 14 residues. The CDR3 protein is CATSRDQVVDGYTF. The CDR3 DNA sequence: TGTGCCACCAGCAGAGACCAAGTGGTAGATGGCTACACCTTC. The full variable domain, rest sourced from reference TRBV15 and TRBJ1-2, is DAMVIQNPRYQVTQFGKPVTLSCSQTLNHNVMYWYQQKSSQAPKLLFHYYDKDFNNEADTPDNFQSRRPNTSFCFLDIRSPGLGDTAMYLCATSRDQVVDGYTFGSGTRLTVV.

The chain employs TRBV7-9 and TRBJ1-1; 9 bases align to TRBD1. CDR1 is SEHNR and CDR2 is FQNEAQ in the germline V gene (reference sequence). V shed 5 bases and J 6 bases; nucleotides not matched to a gene: 10. The CDR3 consists of 15 residues. CDR3 region: CASSGRTGDGAEAFF. The CDR3, as DNA: TGTGCCAGCAGCGGGCGGACAGGGGACGGGGCTGAAGCTTTCTTT.

V is TRBV18 and J is TRBJ1-2; D call uncertain. CDR1 KGHSH and CDR2 LQKENI come from the germline V gene. V lost 5 bases, J lost 4 bases, and 11 bases lay in between. The CDR3 totals 13 residues. The CDR3 DNA reads as TGTGCCAGCTCAGAGGGATCGGGCTATGGCTACACCTTC. This codes for CASSEGSGYGYTF. The whole variable domain, filled in from reference TRBV18 and TRBJ1-2, reads NAGVMQNPRHLVRRRGQEARLRCSPMKGHSHVYWYRQLPEEGLKFMVYLQKENIIDESGMPKERFSAEFPKEGPSILRIQQVVRGDSAAYFCASSEGSGYGYTFGSGTRLTVV.

The rearrangement joins TRBV11-2 to TRBJ1-2; D gene uncertain. Trimming cost V 0 bases and J 4 bases, with 6 bases left between them. CDR3 length: 13 residues. Germline lookup yields CDR1 SGHAT and CDR2 FQNNGV. In DNA, the CDR3 is TGTGCCAGCAGCTTAGACAGTCTCTATGGCTACACCTTC. This codes for CASSLDSLYGYTF.

V and J are TRBV29-1 and TRBJ1-1; perhaps TRBD1 as D (6 bases). From germline, CDR1 is SQVTM and CDR2 ANQGSEA. Trimming removed 6 bases from V and 4 bases from J, with 15 bases in between. The CDR3 is made up of 13 amino acids. CDR3 coding DNA: TGCAGCGTGGGGGCCAGGGTGACCACTGAAGCTTTCTTT. Its translation is CSVGARVTTEAFF. The complete variable domain, with remaining parts taken from reference TRBV29-1 and TRBJ1-1, reads SAVISQKPSRDICQRGTSLTIQCQVDSQVTMMFWYRQQPGQSLTLIATANQGSEATYESGFVIDKFPISRPNLTFSTLTVSNMSPEDSSIYLCSVGARVTTEAFFGQGTRLTVV.

V gene TRBV4-1 combines with J gene TRBJ2-1; perhaps TRBD1 as D (5 bases). From germline, CDR1 is MGHRA and CDR2 YSYEKL. The CDR3 covers 15 residues. V was cut by 0 bases and J by 7 bases, with 13 bases left in between. CDR3 nucleotides: TGCGCCAGCAGCCAAGACCAGGGTGTCGGGAATGAGCAGTTCTTC. Translating it yields CASSQDQGVGNEQFF.

A remark on this clone: Other DNA sequences within the sample encode an identical CDR3. V and J are TRBV4-1 and TRBJ2-1; D unclear. The CDR3 runs to 14 residues. The V gene's germline CDR1 is MGHRA and CDR2 YSYEKL. The V end lost 1 base, the J end lost 2 bases, and 6 bases lay between the germline ends. The CDR3: CASSQAGAYNEQFF. DNA of the CDR3: TGCGCCAGCAGCCAAGCCGGCGCCTACAATGAGCAGTTCTTC.